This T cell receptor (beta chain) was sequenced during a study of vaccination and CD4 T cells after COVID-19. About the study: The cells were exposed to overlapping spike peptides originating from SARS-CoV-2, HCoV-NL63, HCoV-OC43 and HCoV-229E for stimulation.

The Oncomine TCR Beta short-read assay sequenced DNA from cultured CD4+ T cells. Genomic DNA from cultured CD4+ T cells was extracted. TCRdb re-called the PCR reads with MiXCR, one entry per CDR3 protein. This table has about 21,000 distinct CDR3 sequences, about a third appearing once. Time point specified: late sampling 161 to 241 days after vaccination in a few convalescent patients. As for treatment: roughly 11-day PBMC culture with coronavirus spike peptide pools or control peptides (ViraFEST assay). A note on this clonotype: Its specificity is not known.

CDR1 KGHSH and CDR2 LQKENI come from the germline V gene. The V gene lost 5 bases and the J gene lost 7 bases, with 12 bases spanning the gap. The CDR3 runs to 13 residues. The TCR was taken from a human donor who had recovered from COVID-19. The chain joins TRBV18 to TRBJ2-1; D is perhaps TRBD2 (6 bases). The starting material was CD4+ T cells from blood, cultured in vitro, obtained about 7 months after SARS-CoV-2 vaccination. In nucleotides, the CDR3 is TGTGCCAGCTCATCGACTAGGTTGAATGAGCAGTTCTTC. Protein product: CASSSTRLNEQFF.